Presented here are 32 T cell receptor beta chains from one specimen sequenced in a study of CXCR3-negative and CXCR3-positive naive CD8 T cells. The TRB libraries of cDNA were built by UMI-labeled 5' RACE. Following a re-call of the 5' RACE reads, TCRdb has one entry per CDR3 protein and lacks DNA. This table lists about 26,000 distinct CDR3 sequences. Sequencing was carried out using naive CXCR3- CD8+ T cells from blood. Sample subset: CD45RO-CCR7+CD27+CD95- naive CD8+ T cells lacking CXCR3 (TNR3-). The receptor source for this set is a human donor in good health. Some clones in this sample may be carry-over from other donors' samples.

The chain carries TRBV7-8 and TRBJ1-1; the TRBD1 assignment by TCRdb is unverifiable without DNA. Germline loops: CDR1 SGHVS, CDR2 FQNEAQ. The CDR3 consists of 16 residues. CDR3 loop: CASSLERAGPNTEAFF.

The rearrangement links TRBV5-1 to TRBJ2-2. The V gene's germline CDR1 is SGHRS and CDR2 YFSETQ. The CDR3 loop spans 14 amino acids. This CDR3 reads CASSLVQTAGELFF.

The CDR3: CATSRGFLGASGANEQYF. The gene calls are TRBV15 and TRBJ2-7; as DNA is missing, the TRBD2 call by TCRdb cannot be tested. The CDR3 contains 18 residues. The V gene's germline CDR1 is LNHNV and CDR2 YYDKDF (reference sequence).

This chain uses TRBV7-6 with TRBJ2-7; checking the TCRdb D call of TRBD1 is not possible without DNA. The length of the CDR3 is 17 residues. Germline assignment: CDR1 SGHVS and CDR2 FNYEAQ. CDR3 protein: CASSSKTGGASSYEQYF. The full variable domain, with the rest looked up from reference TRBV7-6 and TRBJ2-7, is GAGVSQSPRYKVTKRGQDVALRCDPISGHVSLYWYRQALGQGPEFLTYFNYEAQQDKSGLPNDRFSAERPEGSISTLTIQRTEQRDSAMYRCASSSKTGGASSYEQYFGPGTRLTVT.

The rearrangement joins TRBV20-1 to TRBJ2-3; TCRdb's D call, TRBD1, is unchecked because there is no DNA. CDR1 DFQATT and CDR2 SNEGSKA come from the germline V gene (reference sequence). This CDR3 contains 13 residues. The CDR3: CSARQGLADTQYF.

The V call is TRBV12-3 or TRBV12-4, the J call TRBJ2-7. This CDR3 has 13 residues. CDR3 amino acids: CASSFFGLNEQYF.

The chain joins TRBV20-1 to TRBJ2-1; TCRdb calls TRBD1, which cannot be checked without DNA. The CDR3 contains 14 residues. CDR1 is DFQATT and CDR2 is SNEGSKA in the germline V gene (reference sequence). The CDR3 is CSARVGDAYNEQFF.

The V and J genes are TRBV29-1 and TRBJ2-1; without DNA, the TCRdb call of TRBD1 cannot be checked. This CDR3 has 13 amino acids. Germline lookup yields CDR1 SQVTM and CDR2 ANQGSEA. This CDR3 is CSPWEQGSNEQFF.

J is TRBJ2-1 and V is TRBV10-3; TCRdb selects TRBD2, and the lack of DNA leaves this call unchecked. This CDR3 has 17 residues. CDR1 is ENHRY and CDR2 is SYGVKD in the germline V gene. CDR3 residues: CAINPGLAERAYNEQFF.

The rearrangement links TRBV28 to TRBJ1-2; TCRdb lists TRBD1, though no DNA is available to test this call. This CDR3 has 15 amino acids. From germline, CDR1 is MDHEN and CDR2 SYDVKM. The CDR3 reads CASSTRTGVNYGYTF.

This CDR3 is CASSQDSRAGGTGLAKNIQYF. The rearrangement uses TRBV3-1 and TRBJ2-4; with no DNA, the TCRdb D assignment of TRBD2 cannot be verified. This CDR3 contains 21 residues. Per the germline V gene, CDR1 is LGHDT and CDR2 is YNNKEL (reference sequence). The full variable domain, rest sourced from reference TRBV3-1 and TRBJ2-4, is DTAVSQTPKYLVTQMGNDKSIKCEQNLGHDTMYWYKQDSKKFLKIMFSYNNKELIINETVPNRFSPKSPDKAHLNLHINSLELGDSAVYFCASSQDSRAGGTGLAKNIQYFGAGTRLSVL.

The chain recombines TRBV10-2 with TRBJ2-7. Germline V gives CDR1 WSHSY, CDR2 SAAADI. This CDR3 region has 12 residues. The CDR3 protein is CASSEPGYEQYF.

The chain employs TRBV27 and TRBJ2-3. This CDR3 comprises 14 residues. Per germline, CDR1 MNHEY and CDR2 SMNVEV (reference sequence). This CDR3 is CASSLISPADTQYF.

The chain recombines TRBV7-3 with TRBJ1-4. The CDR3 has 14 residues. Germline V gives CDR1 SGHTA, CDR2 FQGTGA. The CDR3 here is CASSHGRQNEKLFF.

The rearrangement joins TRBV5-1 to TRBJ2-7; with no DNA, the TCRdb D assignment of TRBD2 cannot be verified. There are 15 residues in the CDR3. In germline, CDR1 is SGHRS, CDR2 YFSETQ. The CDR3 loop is CASSPTSGSSYEQYF.

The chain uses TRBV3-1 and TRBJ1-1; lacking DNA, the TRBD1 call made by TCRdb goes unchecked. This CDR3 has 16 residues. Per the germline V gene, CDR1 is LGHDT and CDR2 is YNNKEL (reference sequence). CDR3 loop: CASSRTIRTGSTEAFF.

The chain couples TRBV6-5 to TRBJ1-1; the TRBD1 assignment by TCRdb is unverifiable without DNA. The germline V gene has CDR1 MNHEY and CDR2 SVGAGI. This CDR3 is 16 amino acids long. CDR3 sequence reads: CASSYDPGDPNTEAFF.

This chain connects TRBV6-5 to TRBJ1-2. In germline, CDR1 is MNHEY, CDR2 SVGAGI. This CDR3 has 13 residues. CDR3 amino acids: CASTPQISYGYTF.

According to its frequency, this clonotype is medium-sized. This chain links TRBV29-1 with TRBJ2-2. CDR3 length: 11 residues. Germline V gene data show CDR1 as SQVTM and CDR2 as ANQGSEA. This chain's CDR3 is CSVRFTGELFF.

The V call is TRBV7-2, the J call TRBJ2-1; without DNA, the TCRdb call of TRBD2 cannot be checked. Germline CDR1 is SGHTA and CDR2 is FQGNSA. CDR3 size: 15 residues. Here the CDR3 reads CASSISGRPFNEQFF.

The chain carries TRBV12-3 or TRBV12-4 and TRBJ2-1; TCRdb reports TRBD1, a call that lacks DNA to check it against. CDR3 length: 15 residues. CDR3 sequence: CASSLEQGLTNEQFF.

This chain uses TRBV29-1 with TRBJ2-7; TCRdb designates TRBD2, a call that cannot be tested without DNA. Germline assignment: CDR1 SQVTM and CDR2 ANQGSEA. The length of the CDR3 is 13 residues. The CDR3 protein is CSAITRDSYEQYF.

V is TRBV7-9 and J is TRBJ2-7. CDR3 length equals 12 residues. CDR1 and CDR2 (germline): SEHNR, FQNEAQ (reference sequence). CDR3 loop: CASSLTRNEQYF.

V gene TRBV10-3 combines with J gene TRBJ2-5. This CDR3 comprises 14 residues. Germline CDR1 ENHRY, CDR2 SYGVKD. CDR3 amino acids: CAISESDTQETQYF.

The CDR3 loop is CSVESTGNTYEQYF. The chain employs TRBV29-1 and TRBJ2-7; TCRdb lists TRBD1, though no DNA is available to test this call. Germline V gene sequence: CDR1 SQVTM, CDR2 ANQGSEA. CDR3 length: 14 amino acids.

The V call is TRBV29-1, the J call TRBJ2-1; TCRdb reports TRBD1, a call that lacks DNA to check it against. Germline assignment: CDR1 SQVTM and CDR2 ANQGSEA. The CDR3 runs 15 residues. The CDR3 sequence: CSVWGAGFSYNEQFF.

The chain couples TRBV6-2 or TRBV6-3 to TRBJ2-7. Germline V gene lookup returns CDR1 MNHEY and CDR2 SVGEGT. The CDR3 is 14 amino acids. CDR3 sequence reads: CASTPARIPYEQYF.

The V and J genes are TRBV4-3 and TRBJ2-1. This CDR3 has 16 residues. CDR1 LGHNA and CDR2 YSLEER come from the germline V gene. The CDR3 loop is CASSQDQGNSYNEQFF.

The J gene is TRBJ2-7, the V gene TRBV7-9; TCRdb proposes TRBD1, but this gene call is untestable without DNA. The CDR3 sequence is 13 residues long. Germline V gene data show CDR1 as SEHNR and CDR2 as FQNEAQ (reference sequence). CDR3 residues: CASSSGLPVEQYF.

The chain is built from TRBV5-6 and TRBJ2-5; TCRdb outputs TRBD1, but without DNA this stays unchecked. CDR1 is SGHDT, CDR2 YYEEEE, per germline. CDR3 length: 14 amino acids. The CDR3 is CASTSGTLQETQYF.

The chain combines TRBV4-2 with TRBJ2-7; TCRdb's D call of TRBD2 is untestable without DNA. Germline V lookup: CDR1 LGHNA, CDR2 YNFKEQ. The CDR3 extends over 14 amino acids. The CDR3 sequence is CASSDGLSSNEQYF.

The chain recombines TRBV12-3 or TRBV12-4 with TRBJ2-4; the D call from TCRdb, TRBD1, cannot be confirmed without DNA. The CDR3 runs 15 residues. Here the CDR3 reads CASSFPGDPKNIQYF.